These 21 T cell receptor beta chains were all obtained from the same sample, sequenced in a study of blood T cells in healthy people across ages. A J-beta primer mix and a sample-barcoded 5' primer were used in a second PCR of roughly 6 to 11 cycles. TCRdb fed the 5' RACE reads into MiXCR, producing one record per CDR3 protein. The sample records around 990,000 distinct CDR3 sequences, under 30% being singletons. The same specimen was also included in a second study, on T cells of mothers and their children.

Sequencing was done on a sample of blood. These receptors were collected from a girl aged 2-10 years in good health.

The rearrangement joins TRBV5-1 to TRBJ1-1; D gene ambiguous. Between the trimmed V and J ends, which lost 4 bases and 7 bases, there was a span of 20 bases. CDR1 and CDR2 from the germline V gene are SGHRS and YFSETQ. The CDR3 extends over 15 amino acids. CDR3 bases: TGCGCCAGCAGCCTGGCCCCCTCTCTACTGGATGAAGCTTTCTTT. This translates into CASSLAPSLLDEAFF.

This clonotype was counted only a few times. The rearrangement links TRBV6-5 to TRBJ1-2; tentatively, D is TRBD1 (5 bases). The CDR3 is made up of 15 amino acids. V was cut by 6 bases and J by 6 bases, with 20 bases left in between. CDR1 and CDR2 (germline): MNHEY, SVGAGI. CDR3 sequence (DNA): TGTGCCAGCAGCCAAAGCACGGGGCTAGCGAATGGCTACACCTTC. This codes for CASSQSTGLANGYTF.

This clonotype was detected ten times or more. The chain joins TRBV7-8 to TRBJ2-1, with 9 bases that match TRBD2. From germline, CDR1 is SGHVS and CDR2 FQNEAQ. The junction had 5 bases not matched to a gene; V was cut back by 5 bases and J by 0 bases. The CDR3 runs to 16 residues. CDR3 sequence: CASSPTSGSSYNEQFF. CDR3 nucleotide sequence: TGTGCCAGCAGCCCGACTAGCGGAAGCTCCTACAATGAGCAGTTCTTC. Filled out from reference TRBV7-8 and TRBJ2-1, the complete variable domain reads GAGVSQSPRYKVAKRGQDVALRCDPISGHVSLFWYQQALGQGPEFLTYFQNEAQLDKSGLPSDRFFAERPEGSVSTLKIQRTQQEDSAVYLCASSPTSGSSYNEQFFGPGTRLTVL.

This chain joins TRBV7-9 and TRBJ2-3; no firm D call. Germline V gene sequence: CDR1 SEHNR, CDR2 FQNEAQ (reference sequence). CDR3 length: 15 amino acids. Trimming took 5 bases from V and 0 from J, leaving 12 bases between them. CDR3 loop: CASSPGPTSTDTQYF. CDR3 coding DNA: TGTGCCAGCAGCCCCGGTCCAACTAGCACAGATACGCAGTATTTT.

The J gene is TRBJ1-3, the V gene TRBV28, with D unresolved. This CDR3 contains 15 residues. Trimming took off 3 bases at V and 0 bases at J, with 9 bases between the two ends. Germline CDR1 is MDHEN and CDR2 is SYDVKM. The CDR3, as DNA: TGTGCCAGCAGTTTTCGGAGCAGCTCTGGAAACACCATATATTTT. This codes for CASSFRSSSGNTIYF.

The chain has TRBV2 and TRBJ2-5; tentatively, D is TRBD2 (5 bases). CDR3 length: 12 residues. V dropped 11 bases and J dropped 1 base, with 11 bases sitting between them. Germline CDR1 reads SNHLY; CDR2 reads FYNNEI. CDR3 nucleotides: TGTGCCGTGCGGGTGTTCCAAGAGACCCAGTACTTC. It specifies CAVRVFQETQYF. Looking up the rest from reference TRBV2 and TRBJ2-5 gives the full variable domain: EPEVTQTPSHQVTQMGQEVILRCVPISNHLYFYWYRQILGQKVEFLVSFYNNEISEKSEIFDDQFSVERPDGSNFTLKIRSTKLEDSAMYFCAVRVFQETQYFGPGTRLLVL.

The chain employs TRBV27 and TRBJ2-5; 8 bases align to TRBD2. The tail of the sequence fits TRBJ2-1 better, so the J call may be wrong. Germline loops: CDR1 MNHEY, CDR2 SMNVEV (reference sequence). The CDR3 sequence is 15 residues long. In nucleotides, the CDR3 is TGTGCCAGCAGTTCCCGCGGCGATTTAGCGGGGGAGCAGTTCTTC. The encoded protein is CASSSRGDLAGEQFF.

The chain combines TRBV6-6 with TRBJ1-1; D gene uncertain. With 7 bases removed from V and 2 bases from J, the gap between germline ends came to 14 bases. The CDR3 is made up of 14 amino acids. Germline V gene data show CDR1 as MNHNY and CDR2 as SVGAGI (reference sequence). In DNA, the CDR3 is TGTGCCAGCACCTCACCGACGGGAAACACTGAAGCTTTCTTT. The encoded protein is CASTSPTGNTEAFF.

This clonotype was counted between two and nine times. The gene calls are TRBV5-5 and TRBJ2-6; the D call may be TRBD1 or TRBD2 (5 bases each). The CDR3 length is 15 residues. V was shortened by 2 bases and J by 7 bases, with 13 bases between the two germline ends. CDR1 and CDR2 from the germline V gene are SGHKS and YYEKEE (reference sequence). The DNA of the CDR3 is TGTGCCAGCAGCTTTGTCTCCGGGGCCGCCAACGTCCTGACTTTC. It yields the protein CASSFVSGAANVLTF.

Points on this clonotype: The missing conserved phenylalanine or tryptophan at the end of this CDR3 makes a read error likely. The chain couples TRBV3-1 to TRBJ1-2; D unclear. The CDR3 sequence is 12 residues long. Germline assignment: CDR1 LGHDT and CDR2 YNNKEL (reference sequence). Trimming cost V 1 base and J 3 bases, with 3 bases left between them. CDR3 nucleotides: TGTGCCAGCAGCCAAGGGGACTATGGCTACACCTCC. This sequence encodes CASSQGDYGYTS.

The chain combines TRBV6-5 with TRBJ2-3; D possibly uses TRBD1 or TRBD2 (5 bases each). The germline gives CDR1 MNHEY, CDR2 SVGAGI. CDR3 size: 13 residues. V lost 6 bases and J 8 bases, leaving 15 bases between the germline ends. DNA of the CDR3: TGTGCCAGCAGCCGCAATCCCGGGACTACGCAGTATTTT. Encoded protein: CASSRNPGTTQYF.

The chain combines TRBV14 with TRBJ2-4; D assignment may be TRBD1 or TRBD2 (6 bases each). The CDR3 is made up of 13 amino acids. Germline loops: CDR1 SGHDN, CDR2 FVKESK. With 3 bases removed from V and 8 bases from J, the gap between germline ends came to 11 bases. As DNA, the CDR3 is TGTGCCAGCAGCCAGGGGGGCAGGGACATTCAGTACTTC. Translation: CASSQGGRDIQYF.

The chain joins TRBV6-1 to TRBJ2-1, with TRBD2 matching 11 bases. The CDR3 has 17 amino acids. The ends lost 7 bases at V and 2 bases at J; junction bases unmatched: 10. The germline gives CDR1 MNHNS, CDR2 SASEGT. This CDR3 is CASTPLPSGRTYNEQFF. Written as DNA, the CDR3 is TGTGCCAGCACTCCTCTCCCTAGCGGGAGGACCTACAATGAGCAGTTCTTC.

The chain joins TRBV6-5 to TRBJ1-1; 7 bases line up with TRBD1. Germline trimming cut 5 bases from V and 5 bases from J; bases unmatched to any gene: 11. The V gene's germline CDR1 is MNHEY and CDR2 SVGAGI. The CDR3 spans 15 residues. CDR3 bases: TGTGCCAGCAGTAAAAGACAGGGAGGAGGTACTGAAGCTTTCTTT. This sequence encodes CASSKRQGGGTEAFF.

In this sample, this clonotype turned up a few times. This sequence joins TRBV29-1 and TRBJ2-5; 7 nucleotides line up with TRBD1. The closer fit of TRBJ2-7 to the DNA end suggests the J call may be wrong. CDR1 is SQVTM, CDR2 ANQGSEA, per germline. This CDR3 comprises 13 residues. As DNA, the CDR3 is TGCAGCGTGGGGGACAGTGGGACCTACGAGCAGTACTTC. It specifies CSVGDSGTYEQYF.

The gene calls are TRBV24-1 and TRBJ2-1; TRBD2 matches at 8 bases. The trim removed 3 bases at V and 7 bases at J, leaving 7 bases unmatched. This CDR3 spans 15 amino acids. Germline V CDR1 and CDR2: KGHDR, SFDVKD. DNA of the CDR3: TGTGCCACCAGTGATAAGGGACTAGTTGGGAATGAGCAGTTCTTC. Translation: CATSDKGLVGNEQFF.

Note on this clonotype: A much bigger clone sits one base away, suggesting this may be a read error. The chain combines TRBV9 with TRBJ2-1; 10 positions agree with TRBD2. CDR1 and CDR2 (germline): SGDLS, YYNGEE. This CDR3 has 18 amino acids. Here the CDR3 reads CASSVEVSSGGSYNAQFF. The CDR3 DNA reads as TGTGCCAGCAGCGTAGAGGTTTCTAGCGGGGGCTCCTACAATGCGCAGTTCTTC.

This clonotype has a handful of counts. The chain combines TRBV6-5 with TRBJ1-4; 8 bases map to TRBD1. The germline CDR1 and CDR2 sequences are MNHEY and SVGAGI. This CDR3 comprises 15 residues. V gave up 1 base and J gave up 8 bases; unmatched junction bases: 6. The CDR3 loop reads CASSYLDRAGEKLFF. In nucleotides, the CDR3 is TGTGCCAGCAGTTACTTGGACAGGGCCGGCGAAAAACTGTTTTTT.

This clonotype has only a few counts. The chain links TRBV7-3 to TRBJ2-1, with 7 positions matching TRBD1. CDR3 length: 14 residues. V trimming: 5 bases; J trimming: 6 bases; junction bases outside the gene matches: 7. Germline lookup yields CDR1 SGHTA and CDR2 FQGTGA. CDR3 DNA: TGTGCCAGCAGCGCCCGGGACAGCTCCAATGAGCAGTTCTTC. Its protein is CASSARDSSNEQFF.

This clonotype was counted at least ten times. Here the CDR3 DNA reads TGTGCCAGCAGCCAGCTTCCCACCGGGGAGCTGTTTTTT. Its protein is CASSQLPTGELFF. The chain uses TRBV4-2 and TRBJ2-2, with unresolved D. The CDR3 loop spans 13 amino acids. CDR1 and CDR2 (germline): LGHNA, YNFKEQ. V lost 3 bases to trimming and J lost 4 bases, with 6 bases between them.

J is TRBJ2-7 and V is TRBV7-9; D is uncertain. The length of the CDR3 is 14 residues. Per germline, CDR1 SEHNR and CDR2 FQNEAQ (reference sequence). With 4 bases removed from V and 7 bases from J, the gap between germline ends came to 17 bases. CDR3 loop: CASSSAATPTEQYF. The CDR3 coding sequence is TGTGCCAGCAGCTCAGCTGCTACTCCTACGGAGCAGTACTTC.